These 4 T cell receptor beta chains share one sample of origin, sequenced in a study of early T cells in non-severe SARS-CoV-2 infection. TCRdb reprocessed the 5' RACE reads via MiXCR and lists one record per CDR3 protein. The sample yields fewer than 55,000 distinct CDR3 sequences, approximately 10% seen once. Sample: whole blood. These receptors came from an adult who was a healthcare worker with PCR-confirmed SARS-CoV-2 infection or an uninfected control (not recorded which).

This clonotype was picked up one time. In nucleotides, the CDR3 is TGTGCCACGACATCCCCCAACAGCGTAGGCGTGACCCAGTACTTC. Translating gives CATTSPNSVGVTQYF. The chain joins TRBV12-3 or TRBV12-4 to TRBJ2-5; D call uncertain. CDR3 length: 15 residues. V lost 10 bases and J 7 bases, leaving 25 bases between the germline ends.

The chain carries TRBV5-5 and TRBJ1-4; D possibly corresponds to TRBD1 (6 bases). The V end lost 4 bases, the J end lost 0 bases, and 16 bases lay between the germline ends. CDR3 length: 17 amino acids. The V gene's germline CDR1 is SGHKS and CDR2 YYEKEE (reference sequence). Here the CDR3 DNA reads TGTGCCAGCAGCCTGTCAGGCGGACAGCCAACTAATGAAAAACTGTTTTTT. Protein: CASSLSGGQPTNEKLFF.

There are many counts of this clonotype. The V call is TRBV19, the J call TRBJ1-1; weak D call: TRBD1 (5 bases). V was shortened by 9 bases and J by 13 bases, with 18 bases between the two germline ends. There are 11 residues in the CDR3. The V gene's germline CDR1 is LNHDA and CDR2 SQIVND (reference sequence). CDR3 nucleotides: TGTGCCAGCAGCGACAGTCGGGCGGATTTCTTT. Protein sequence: CASSDSRADFF.

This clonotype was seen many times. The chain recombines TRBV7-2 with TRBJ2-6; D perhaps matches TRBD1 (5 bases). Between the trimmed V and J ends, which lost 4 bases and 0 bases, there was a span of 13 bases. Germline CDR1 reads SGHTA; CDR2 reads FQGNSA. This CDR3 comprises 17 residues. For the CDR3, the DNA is TGTGCCAGCAGCTCCGGAAACAGGCGCTCTGGGGCCAACGTCCTGACTTTC. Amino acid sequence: CASSSGNRRSGANVLTF.